The 29 T cell receptor beta chains given below trace back to one sample, sequenced in a study of monozygotic twins with inflammatory bowel disease. TCRdb re-called the 5' RACE reads, yielding one record per CDR3 amino acid sequence without DNA. Found here are about 160,000 distinct CDR3 sequences; the top ten clones hold 2.4%. Sequences were obtained from blood. The receptors stem from a human donor with ulcerative colitis or Crohn's disease, or a healthy co-twin of an affected twin (not recorded which).

The gene calls are TRBV20-1 and TRBJ2-5; the TCRdb D gene call, TRBD2, has no DNA to confirm it. The CDR3 runs to 15 residues. Germline loops: CDR1 DFQATT, CDR2 SNEGSKA (reference sequence). The CDR3 sequence is CSARGERGNKETQYF.

V is TRBV20-1 and J is TRBJ1-4; the D gene TCRdb calls, TRBD1, cannot be checked with no DNA. There are 16 residues in the CDR3. The V gene's germline CDR1 is DFQATT and CDR2 SNEGSKA (reference sequence). CDR3 in amino acids: CSARDYQGATNEKLFF.

V and J are TRBV14 and TRBJ2-3; TCRdb's D call of TRBD2 is untestable without DNA. Germline lookup yields CDR1 SGHDN and CDR2 FVKESK. This CDR3 is 16 amino acids long. The CDR3 is CASSQAAGGSTDTQYF.

The chain couples TRBV20-1 to TRBJ2-2; the D call of TRBD1 rests on TCRdb alone, since no DNA is present to check it. Germline V gene lookup returns CDR1 DFQATT and CDR2 SNEGSKA (reference sequence). This CDR3 spans 16 amino acids. This chain's CDR3 is CSARLLGGSDTGELFF.

The chain links TRBV15 to TRBJ2-3; the D call from TCRdb, TRBD2, cannot be confirmed without DNA. Germline lookup yields CDR1 LNHNV and CDR2 YYDKDF (reference sequence). CDR3 length: 19 residues. The CDR3 protein is CATSRDTGLAGVRTDTQYF.

This chain links TRBV10-3 with TRBJ2-3; TCRdb outputs TRBD2, but without DNA this stays unchecked. The CDR3 is 19 amino acids. Germline CDR1 ENHRY, CDR2 SYGVKD. CDR3 amino acids: CAISDSRTSGGGPTDTQYF.

This CDR3 is CASSSRGAYGYTF. The chain uses TRBV12-3 or TRBV12-4 and TRBJ1-2. The CDR3 runs 13 residues.

CDR3 in amino acids: CASSLSQSVSNEQFF. The V call is TRBV7-3, the J call TRBJ2-1. This CDR3 contains 15 residues. CDR1 and CDR2 (germline): SGHTA, FQGTGA.

The J gene is TRBJ2-3, the V gene TRBV9. Germline CDR1 and CDR2: SGDLS and YYNGEE. The CDR3 totals 12 residues. CDR3: CASSSFEDTQYF.

The chain combines TRBV20-1 with TRBJ1-1. The CDR3 sequence is 15 residues long. Germline V gene sequence: CDR1 DFQATT, CDR2 SNEGSKA (reference sequence). CDR3 residues: CSARGVLWGNTEAFF.

J is TRBJ1-1 and V is TRBV5-1. CDR1 and CDR2 from the germline V gene are SGHRS and YFSETQ. The length of the CDR3 is 14 residues. The CDR3 loop is CASSLFPINTEAFF.

The chain carries TRBV5-4 and TRBJ2-2; TCRdb's D call, TRBD1, is unchecked because there is no DNA. The CDR3 has 15 residues. CDR1 and CDR2 from the germline V gene are SGHNT and YYREEE (reference sequence). CDR3 region: CASRKRGLGTGELFF.

The chain uses TRBV20-1 and TRBJ2-5; there is no DNA to check the TCRdb D call of TRBD2. This CDR3 contains 13 residues. Germline V CDR1 and CDR2: DFQATT, SNEGSKA (reference sequence). The CDR3 protein is CSAVAGAVETQYF.

CDR3 residues: CASSPTSGGYNEQFF. The chain couples TRBV18 to TRBJ2-1; the D call of TRBD2 rests on TCRdb alone, since no DNA is present to check it. This CDR3 contains 15 residues. CDR1 is KGHSH and CDR2 is LQKENI in the germline V gene.

V and J are TRBV11-2 and TRBJ2-7; TCRdb reports TRBD2, a call that lacks DNA to check it against. The germline CDR1 and CDR2 sequences are SGHAT and FQNNGV. The CDR3 totals 18 residues. Here the CDR3 reads CASSLKRLAGAPGYEQYF.

V gene TRBV5-5 combines with J gene TRBJ2-3; as DNA is missing, the TRBD2 call by TCRdb cannot be tested. CDR1 is SGHKS, CDR2 YYEKEE, per germline (reference sequence). This CDR3 comprises 15 residues. CDR3 in amino acids: CASSGGAALTDTQYF.

V usage is TRBV15 and J usage is TRBJ1-1; the TCRdb call, TRBD1, lacks DNA for checking. The CDR3 covers 17 residues. In germline, CDR1 is LNHNV, CDR2 YYDKDF (reference sequence). The CDR3 sequence: CATSTNKQGALNTEAFF. Variable domain in full (rest from reference TRBV15 and TRBJ1-1): DAMVIQNPRYQVTQFGKPVTLSCSQTLNHNVMYWYQQKSSQAPKLLFHYYDKDFNNEADTPDNFQSRRPNTSFCFLDIRSPGLGDTAMYLCATSTNKQGALNTEAFFGQGTRLTVV.

This chain uses TRBV11-2 with TRBJ2-2. CDR1 and CDR2 (germline): SGHAT, FQNNGV. The CDR3 length is 14 residues. CDR3 loop: CASSAFRNTGELFF.

The rearrangement uses TRBV5-1 and TRBJ1-4; the TCRdb D gene call, TRBD1, has no DNA to confirm it. This CDR3 comprises 16 residues. The germline CDR1 and CDR2 sequences are SGHRS and YFSETQ. CDR3 region: CASSRGQRREHEKLFF.

The genes are TRBV5-1 and TRBJ2-1. Looked up from germline, CDR1 is SGHRS and CDR2 is YFSETQ. The CDR3 length is 17 residues. The CDR3 is CASSDLRGSIRDSEQFF.

The chain links TRBV28 to TRBJ2-7; TCRdb proposes TRBD1, but this gene call is untestable without DNA. Germline V gives CDR1 MDHEN, CDR2 SYDVKM. This CDR3 contains 15 residues. This CDR3 reads CATSPPGTAIYEQYF.

The genes are TRBV20-1 and TRBJ2-7; checking the TCRdb D call of TRBD2 is not possible without DNA. Germline assignment: CDR1 DFQATT and CDR2 SNEGSKA (reference sequence). The CDR3 covers 14 residues. CDR3 region: CSASLAEQFYEQYF.

The rearrangement links TRBV3-1 to TRBJ2-3; TCRdb's D gene call, TRBD1, goes unchecked for lack of DNA. This CDR3 has 17 residues. Per germline, CDR1 LGHDT and CDR2 YNNKEL (reference sequence). The CDR3 reads CASSPDRGRRGTDTQYF.

The CDR3 loop is CAIRTNPQRDLYEQYF. The V call is TRBV10-3, the J call TRBJ2-7; TCRdb names TRBD2, which stays unverified in the absence of DNA. CDR3 length equals 16 residues. The germline V gene encodes CDR1 ENHRY and CDR2 SYGVKD.

V and J are TRBV19 and TRBJ2-7; TCRdb proposes TRBD2, but this gene call is untestable without DNA. The CDR3 has 15 amino acids. CDR1 and CDR2 from the germline V gene are LNHDA and SQIVND (reference sequence). The CDR3 here is CASSMGSLPSYEQYF.

The chain uses TRBV7-2 and TRBJ2-5; absent DNA, TCRdb's TRBD2 call cannot be checked. From germline, CDR1 is SGHTA and CDR2 FQGNSA. This CDR3 is 16 amino acids long. CDR3 in amino acids: CASSFPGLASEETQYF.

The J gene is TRBJ1-1, the V gene TRBV7-9; TCRdb's D call of TRBD1 is untestable without DNA. The germline V gene encodes CDR1 SEHNR and CDR2 FQNEAQ (reference sequence). This CDR3 region has 14 residues. The CDR3 region is CASSVGQKNTEAFF.

The genes are TRBV7-2 and TRBJ2-7. Germline V gene data show CDR1 as SGHTA and CDR2 as FQGNSA. The CDR3 contains 14 residues. CDR3 loop: CASIKTGSSYEQYF.

This chain uses TRBV4-1 with TRBJ2-5; TCRdb reports TRBD2, a call that lacks DNA to check it against. The CDR3 is 15 residues long. The germline V gene has CDR1 MGHRA and CDR2 YSYEKL. The CDR3 sequence: CASSAPAAGVVTQYF.